A single sample is the source of the 27 T cell receptor beta chains below, sequenced in a study of shared clonotypes between healthy human individuals. Measured with immunoSEQ multiplex PCR; TCRdb has only the in-frame clones, and not every one. The sample carries 750,000 to 1,000,000 clones, 85% to 95% recorded once. CD45RO-negative, CCR7-positively selected cells formed the naive CD8 fraction, excluding terminally differentiated effector memory CD45RA+ cells. The material sequenced was naive CD8+ T cells sorted from blood. These TCRs come from a man aged 25-45 years in good health.

The chain carries TRBV7-3 and TRBJ1-2, with 8 bases that match TRBD1. The CDR3 spans 14 residues. V gave up 5 bases and J gave up 4 bases; unmatched junction bases: 6. CDR1 and CDR2 (germline): SGHTA, FQGTGA. The DNA for the CDR3 is TGTGCCAGCAGCCCAGAGGGGACAGGCTATGGCTACACCTTC. The encoded protein is CASSPEGTGYGYTF.

This chain uses TRBV11-2 with TRBJ2-1, with 7 bases aligning to TRBD2. The CDR3 length is 16 residues. Germline V gene data show CDR1 as SGHAT and CDR2 as FQNNGV. Trimming removed 4 bases from V and 0 bases from J; junction bases left unmatched: 6. CDR3: CASSSLGGSSYNEQFF. CDR3 bases: TGTGCCAGCAGCTCCCTGGGCGGGAGCTCCTACAATGAGCAGTTCTTC.

This rearrangement joins TRBV7-8 to TRBJ2-7; D gene uncertain. The CDR3 has 15 amino acids. Trimming took 5 bases from V and 2 from J, leaving 16 bases between them. CDR1 and CDR2 (germline): SGHVS, FQNEAQ. The CDR3 DNA follows: TGTGCCAGCAGCCTCATGGTTATTGGGACCTACGAGCAGTACTTC. Translated, it gives CASSLMVIGTYEQYF.

CDR3 nucleotide sequence: TGTGCCAGCAGTTCTTACAGGACCTCTGGGGCCAACGTCCTGACTTTC. It is translated as CASSSYRTSGANVLTF. The chain recombines TRBV27 with TRBJ2-6; weak D call: TRBD1 (5 bases). The length of the CDR3 is 16 residues. From germline, CDR1 is MNHEY and CDR2 SMNVEV (reference sequence). Trimming stripped 4 bases from V and 0 bases from J, with 10 bases between.

This clone was picked up one time. Other DNA sequences in the sample encode the same CDR3. The CDR3 region is CSVARGMNTEAFF. CDR3 DNA: TGCAGCGTTGCTCGGGGCATGAACACTGAAGCTTTCTTT. The chain links TRBV29-1 to TRBJ1-1; the D gene is possibly TRBD1 (5 bases). Trimming cost V 4 bases and J 0 bases, with 9 bases left between them. Germline V CDR1 and CDR2: SQVTM, ANQGSEA. The CDR3 consists of 13 residues.

The gene calls are TRBV7-6 and TRBJ2-1; no clear D. Per the germline V gene, CDR1 is SGHVS and CDR2 is FNYEAQ. Trimming removed 2 bases from V and 0 bases from J, with 8 bases in between. This CDR3 has 15 residues. CDR3 protein: CASSLFGDSYNEQFF. The CDR3 DNA reads TGTGCCAGCAGCTTATTTGGGGACTCCTACAATGAGCAGTTCTTC.

The chain couples TRBV11-2 to TRBJ2-5, with D hard to call. Per the germline V gene, CDR1 is SGHAT and CDR2 is FQNNGV. Trimming cost V 5 bases and J 1 base, with 11 bases left between them. CDR3 size: 14 residues. The CDR3 loop is CASSPRHFQETQYF. DNA for the CDR3: TGTGCCAGCAGCCCCCGACACTTCCAAGAGACCCAGTACTTC.

This CDR3 reads CSVLAGYEQYF. CDR3 nucleotides: TGCAGCGTTCTAGCGGGCTACGAGCAGTACTTC. V usage is TRBV29-1 and J usage is TRBJ2-7; TRBD2 matches at 8 bases. J was trimmed by 3 bases and V by 5 bases; bases with no gene match: 0. Germline loops: CDR1 SQVTM, CDR2 ANQGSEA. There are 11 residues in the CDR3.

This chain connects TRBV9 to TRBJ2-1; 12 bases are shared with TRBD2. The CDR3 has 15 amino acids. Germline V gene sequence: CDR1 SGDLS, CDR2 YYNGEE. V lost 3 bases and J lost 10; bases outside the gene matches: 8. The CDR3 DNA is TGTGCCAGCAGCGCAAGACTAGCGGGAGCTCGGGAGCAGTTCTTC. Amino acid sequence: CASSARLAGAREQFF.

The chain carries TRBV4-3 and TRBJ1-1, with D possibly matching TRBD1 (6 bases). This CDR3 comprises 15 residues. The germline V gene encodes CDR1 LGHNA and CDR2 YSLEER. Trimming shortened V by 1 base and J by 5 bases, and 14 bases separated the two germline ends. The CDR3 here is CASSQVWGGRTEAFF. CDR3 DNA: TGCGCCAGCAGCCAAGTGTGGGGGGGGCGGACTGAAGCTTTCTTT.

This chain links TRBV7-6 with TRBJ2-7; D remains unclear. V was cut by 4 bases and J by 2 bases, with 9 bases left in between. The CDR3 is 13 residues long. Germline loops: CDR1 SGHVS, CDR2 FNYEAQ. In DNA form, the CDR3 reads TGTGCCAGCAGCTCCGGCGAGCCCTACGAGCAGTACTTC. Its translation is CASSSGEPYEQYF.

As for this clone: The same CDR3 also results from other DNA sequences found in this sample. The chain is built from TRBV29-1 and TRBJ2-7, with TRBD1 identical over 11 bases. The V gene's germline CDR1 is SQVTM and CDR2 ANQGSEA. Trimming cost V 4 bases and J 2 bases; bases outside gene matches: 1. This CDR3 has 13 residues. The CDR3, as DNA: TGCAGCGTTGTGGGACAGGGGGCCTACGAGCAGTACTTC. Translated: CSVVGQGAYEQYF.

Turning to this clone: An end of the junction does not agree with germline; a read error may underlie this. The sample contains more than one DNA sequence encoding this CDR3. The chain joins TRBV29-1 to TRBJ2-7, with D perhaps matching TRBD2 (5 bases). CDR1 is SQVTM and CDR2 is ANQGSEA in the germline V gene. There are 15 residues in the CDR3. CDR3 sequence reads: CSVEDIRESSYEQYF. CDR3 nucleotide sequence: TGCAGCGTTGAAGACATACGGGAATCCTCCTACGAGCAGTACTTT.

The chain combines TRBV12-5 with TRBJ2-1; 9 bases map to TRBD2. Germline V gives CDR1 LGHNT, CDR2 FRNRAP. This CDR3 is 16 amino acids long. V gave up 0 bases and J gave up 4 bases; unmatched junction bases: 4. CDR3 region: CASGLVQGLAYNEQFF. CDR3 nucleotide sequence: TGTGCTAGTGGTTTGGTACAGGGACTAGCATACAATGAGCAGTTCTTC.

This rearrangement joins TRBV10-2 to TRBJ2-3, with unresolved D. The germline V and J ends were trimmed by 0 bases and 0 bases, with 7 bases remaining between them. The CDR3 totals 15 residues. Germline V gives CDR1 WSHSY, CDR2 SAAADI. The CDR3 DNA reads TGCGCCAGCAGTGAGTCGACAAGAAGCACAGATACGCAGTATTTT. This sequence encodes CASSESTRSTDTQYF.

This CDR3 reads CASSPTIVQDTGELFF. As DNA, the CDR3 is TGCGCCAGCAGCCCCACCATAGTACAGGACACCGGGGAGCTGTTTTTT. The chain employs TRBV5-1 and TRBJ2-2; maybe TRBD1 (5 bases). Germline loops: CDR1 SGHRS, CDR2 YFSETQ. The V and J ends lost 4 bases and 3 bases respectively, with 16 bases between them. The CDR3 is made up of 16 amino acids.

The rearrangement links TRBV27 to TRBJ2-3; 8 positions match TRBD2. Germline V gene lookup returns CDR1 MNHEY and CDR2 SMNVEV (reference sequence). This CDR3 is built from 17 residues. V lost 2 bases, J lost 5 bases, and 12 bases stayed unmatched. The CDR3: CASSLMGRGRRGDTQYF. The CDR3 coding sequence is TGTGCCAGCAGTTTAATGGGCCGCGGGAGGCGGGGAGATACGCAGTATTTT.

This chain links TRBV30 with TRBJ2-6, with unresolved D. The CDR3 covers 14 residues. CDR1 is GTSNPN, CDR2 SVGIG, per germline (reference sequence). V gave up 2 bases and J gave up 4 bases, with 9 bases separating them. CDR3 amino acids: CAWSRAVGANVLTF. CDR3 nucleotide sequence: TGTGCCTGGAGTAGGGCGGTAGGGGCCAACGTCCTGACTTTC.

This clone was seen only once. This clone may be a read error of a much larger clone one base away. Other DNA sequences within the sample encode an identical CDR3. The rearrangement uses TRBV7-2 and TRBJ2-7; D remains ambiguous. Per the germline V gene, CDR1 is SGHTA and CDR2 is FQGNSA. This CDR3 comprises 11 residues. Deletions cut 3 bases from V and 2 bases from J, with 2 bases between. CDR3 sequence reads: CASSFTYEQYF. The DNA for the CDR3 is TGTGCCAGCAGCTTCACCTACGAGCAGTACTTC.

The chain uses TRBV7-9 and TRBJ2-1; 7 bases align to TRBD1. From germline, CDR1 is SEHNR and CDR2 FQNEAQ (reference sequence). CDR3 length: 17 residues. The V and J ends lost 5 bases and 4 bases, in that order; junction bases with no gene match: 14. In nucleotides, the CDR3 is TGTGCCAGCAGCCCAAGGGAAGACAGGGTTCGGTACAATGAGCAGTTCTTC. This encodes CASSPREDRVRYNEQFF.

J is TRBJ2-7 and V is TRBV5-4; D is undetermined. The CDR3 consists of 12 residues. Germline CDR1 SGHNT, CDR2 YYREEE (reference sequence). Between the trimmed V and J ends, which lost 4 bases and 6 bases, there was a span of 11 bases. This chain's CDR3 is CASSPSLGEQYF. The CDR3 coding sequence is TGTGCCAGCAGCCCCTCCTTAGGCGAGCAGTACTTC.

This rearrangement joins TRBV27 to TRBJ2-1, with D maybe TRBD1 (5 bases). Germline CDR1 reads MNHEY; CDR2 reads SMNVEV (reference sequence). The CDR3 length is 16 residues. V shed 0 bases and J shed 8 bases, with 17 bases lying between them. The CDR3 DNA reads TGTGCCAGCAGTTTATCCACAGCCGTGGGGCCCCATGAGCAGTTCTTC. This sequence encodes CASSLSTAVGPHEQFF.

The rearrangement links TRBV4-1 to TRBJ2-1, with D possibly matching TRBD2 (6 bases). V was cut by 0 bases and J by 4 bases, with 10 bases left in between. CDR1 is MGHRA and CDR2 is YSYEKL in the germline V gene. The CDR3 consists of 15 residues. CDR3 sequence reads: CASSQEGGGYNEQFF. As DNA, the CDR3 is TGCGCCAGCAGCCAAGAGGGAGGAGGGTACAATGAGCAGTTCTTC.

The gene calls are TRBV11-2 and TRBJ1-2; D is undetermined. Germline values: CDR1 SGHAT, CDR2 FQNNGV. V lost 5 bases and J lost 1, with 14 bases in between. The CDR3 covers 15 residues. CDR3: CASSLPDGRNYGYTF. DNA for the CDR3: TGTGCCAGCAGCCTCCCCGACGGACGTAACTATGGCTACACCTTC.

The rearrangement links TRBV4-1 to TRBJ2-3; D not certain. Germline V lookup: CDR1 MGHRA, CDR2 YSYEKL. The CDR3 loop spans 19 amino acids. Trimming left V 0 bases short and J 0 bases short, with 19 bases between. The CDR3 DNA is TGCGCCAGCAGCCAAGATCGGTGGGCAGTCCGTGCTAGCACAGATACGCAGTATTTT. The encoded protein is CASSQDRWAVRASTDTQYF.

This clone was recorded only once. At one end, the junction sequence differs from germline, possibly due to a read error. The V and J genes are TRBV13 and TRBJ2-3, with 7 bases identical to TRBD2. In germline, CDR1 is PRHDT, CDR2 FYEKMQ (reference sequence). CDR3 size: 14 residues. The DNA of the CDR3 is TGTGCCAGCAGCCTAGGGACTAACACAGATACGCAGTATTTT. Translated: CASSLGTNTDTQYF.

Worth noting for this clone: One junction end disagrees with the germline gene, perhaps due to a read error. The chain links TRBV7-7 to TRBJ2-1; D perhaps matches TRBD1 (5 bases). The CDR3 covers 16 residues. CDR1 and CDR2 (germline): SSHAT, FNYEAQ (reference sequence). The CDR3 is CASSQSGPGAYNEQFF. CDR3 in DNA: TGTGCTAGCAGCCAATCAGGGCCTGGTGCCTACAATGAGCAGTTCTTC.